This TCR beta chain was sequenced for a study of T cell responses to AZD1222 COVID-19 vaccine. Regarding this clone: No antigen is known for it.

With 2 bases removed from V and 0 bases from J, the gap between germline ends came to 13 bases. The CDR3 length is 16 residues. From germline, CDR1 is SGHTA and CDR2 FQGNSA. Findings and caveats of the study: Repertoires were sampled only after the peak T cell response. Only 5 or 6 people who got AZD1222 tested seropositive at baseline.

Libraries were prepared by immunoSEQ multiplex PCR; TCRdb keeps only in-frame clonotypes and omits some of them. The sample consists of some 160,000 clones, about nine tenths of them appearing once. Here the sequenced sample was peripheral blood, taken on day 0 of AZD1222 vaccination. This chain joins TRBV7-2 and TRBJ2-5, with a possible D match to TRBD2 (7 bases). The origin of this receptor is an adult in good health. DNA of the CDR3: TGTGCCAGCAGCTTAATGGAGGGGGGGTACCAAGAGACCCAGTACTTC. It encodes CASSLMEGGYQETQYF.